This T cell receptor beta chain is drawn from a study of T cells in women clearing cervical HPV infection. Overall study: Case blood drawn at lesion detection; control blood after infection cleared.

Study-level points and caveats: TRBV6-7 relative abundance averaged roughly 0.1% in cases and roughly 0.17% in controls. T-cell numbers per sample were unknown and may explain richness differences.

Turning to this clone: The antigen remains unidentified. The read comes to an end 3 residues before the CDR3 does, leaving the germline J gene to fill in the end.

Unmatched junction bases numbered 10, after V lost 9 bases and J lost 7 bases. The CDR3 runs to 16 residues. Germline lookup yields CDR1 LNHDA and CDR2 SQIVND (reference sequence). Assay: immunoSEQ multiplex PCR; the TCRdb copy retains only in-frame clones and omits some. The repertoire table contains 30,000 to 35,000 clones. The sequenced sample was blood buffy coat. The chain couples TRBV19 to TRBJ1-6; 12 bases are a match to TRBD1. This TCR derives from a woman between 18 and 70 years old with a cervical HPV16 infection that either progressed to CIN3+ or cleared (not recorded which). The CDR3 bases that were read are TGTGCCAGCTGGCGGGGACAGGGGGCCGTAAATTCACCC. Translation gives CASWRGQGAVNSP. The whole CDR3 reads CASWRGQGAVNSPLHF. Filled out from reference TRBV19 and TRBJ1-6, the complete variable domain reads DGGITQSPKYLFRKEGQNVTLSCEQNLNHDAMYWYRQDPGQGLRLIYYSQIVNDFQKGDIAEGYSVSREKKESFPLTVTSAQKNPTAFYLCASWRGQGAVNSPLHFGNGTRLTVT.